The TCR beta chain described here comes from a study of blood T cell repertoires in COVID-19. Whole-study context: T cells, B-cell-depleted T cells, or PBMCs supplied cDNA or gDNA.

The method was immunoSEQ multiplex PCR; TCRdb's version includes in-frame clones alone and lacks a portion of them. The sample includes a few hundred thousand clones, roughly 87% of them seen just once. The CDR3 extends over 14 amino acids. Germline assignment: CDR1 SNHLY and CDR2 FYNNEI. With 4 bases clipped from V and 1 base from J, the junction kept 2 bases outside the gene matches. The study recruited people aged about 18 to 89 years across roughly 23 US areas. Assignment of participants to cohorts was predicated upon participant-reported clinical history. Before being deemed recovered, Cohort 3 donors had two negative PCRs, clearance, or symptom resolution.

The receptor was derived from a woman under 40 who had recovered from COVID-19. What was sequenced was PBMCs or T cells enriched from blood (not recorded which). The J gene is TRBJ1-1, the V gene TRBV2; 8 bases are shared with TRBD1. The CDR3 protein is CASSGQGWNTEAFF. The CDR3 bases are TGTGCCAGCAGTGGACAGGGGTGGAACACTGAAGCTTTCTTT.